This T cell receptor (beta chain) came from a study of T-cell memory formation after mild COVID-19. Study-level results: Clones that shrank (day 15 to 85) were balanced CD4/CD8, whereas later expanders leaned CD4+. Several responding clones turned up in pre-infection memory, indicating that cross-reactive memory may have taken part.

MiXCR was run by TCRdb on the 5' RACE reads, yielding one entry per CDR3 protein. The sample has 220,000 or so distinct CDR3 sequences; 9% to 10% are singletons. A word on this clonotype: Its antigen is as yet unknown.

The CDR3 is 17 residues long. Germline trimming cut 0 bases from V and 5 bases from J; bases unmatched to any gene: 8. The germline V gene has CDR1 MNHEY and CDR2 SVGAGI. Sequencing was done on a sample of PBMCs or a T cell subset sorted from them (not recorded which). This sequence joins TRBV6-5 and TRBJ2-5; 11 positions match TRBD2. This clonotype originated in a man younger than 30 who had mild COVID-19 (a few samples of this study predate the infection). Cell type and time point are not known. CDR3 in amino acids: CASSYSSSGGARETQYF. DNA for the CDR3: TGTGCCAGCAGTTACTCAAGTAGCGGGGGGGCCCGTGAGACCCAGTACTTC.